These 12 T cell receptor beta chains originate from one sample sequenced in a study of cytomegalovirus exposure and HLA in healthy donors. PCR employed 60 Vbeta and 13 Jbeta primers. Assay: immunoSEQ multiplex PCR; the TCRdb copy retains only in-frame clones and omits some. In the table there are 140,000 to 150,000 clones, around 80% of which are singletons. Sequenced: PBMCs. These receptors all stem from a female donor in good health and CMV-seronegative.

This chain joins TRBV4-3 and TRBJ1-3; TRBD1 is a possible D gene (6 bases). The CDR3 totals 18 residues. The germline V gene encodes CDR1 LGHNA and CDR2 YSLEER. The V and J ends lost 0 bases and 0 bases respectively, with 15 bases between them. The CDR3 is CASSQERETGVSGNTIYF. In DNA, the CDR3 is TGCGCCAGCAGCCAAGAACGAGAGACAGGCGTCTCTGGAAACACCATATATTTT.

V gene TRBV28 combines with J gene TRBJ1-1; D is unclear. Between the trimmed V and J ends, which lost 3 bases and 6 bases, there was a span of 14 bases. Germline assignment: CDR1 MDHEN and CDR2 SYDVKM. This CDR3 is 14 amino acids long. The chain's CDR3 is CASSFLGPNAEAFF. The CDR3 DNA follows: TGTGCCAGCAGTTTTCTTGGGCCAAACGCTGAAGCTTTCTTT.

This clone has just one count. The J gene is TRBJ2-4, the V gene TRBV2, with 7 bases that match TRBD1. The CDR3 runs to 14 residues. The V and J ends lost 7 bases and 7 bases, in that order; junction bases with no gene match: 10. CDR1 and CDR2 (germline): SNHLY, FYNNEI. The CDR3 DNA reads as TGTGCCAGCACTGTGAAATTGACAGGGAACATTCAGTACTTC. This gives the protein CASTVKLTGNIQYF.

The chain uses TRBV28 and TRBJ1-2; possible D gene TRBD1, 6 bases. The CDR3 is 16 residues long. CDR1 and CDR2 (germline): MDHEN, SYDVKM. Deletions cut 4 bases from V and 4 bases from J, with 19 bases between. The CDR3 spells CASSSLQGILGYGYTF. DNA for the CDR3: TGTGCCAGCAGTTCCCTGCAGGGGATCCTTGGCTATGGCTACACCTTC.

The chain uses TRBV30 and TRBJ1-6; D gene unclear. V was cut by 3 bases and J by 9 bases, with 12 bases left in between. The CDR3 has 13 residues. Germline CDR1 GTSNPN, CDR2 SVGIG (reference sequence). CDR3 coding DNA: TGTGCCTGGAGGGACTCAATGGGTTCACCCCTCCACTTT. Translated: CAWRDSMGSPLHF.

The table lists this clone with a count of one. The rearrangement uses TRBV6-5 and TRBJ2-5; 10 bases are shared with TRBD2. The CDR3 has 14 amino acids. The trim removed 6 bases at V and 11 bases at J, leaving 12 bases unmatched. The germline V gene encodes CDR1 MNHEY and CDR2 SVGAGI. The CDR3 DNA reads TGTGCCAGCAGAACTCTAGCGGGAGAGTCGTCGCAGTACTTC. It is translated as CASRTLAGESSQYF.

This chain joins TRBV10-2 and TRBJ2-1; 11 nucleotides align to TRBD2. This CDR3 is 18 amino acids long. Germline-derived CDR1 and CDR2 are WSHSY and SAAADI. The junction had 10 bases not matched to a gene; V was cut back by 6 bases and J by 0 bases. The CDR3 region is CASRKLAGGSHSYNEQFF. The CDR3 DNA reads as TGCGCCAGCAGAAAGCTAGCGGGGGGCTCCCACTCCTACAATGAGCAGTTCTTC.

This chain uses TRBV20-1 with TRBJ1-1; D remains ambiguous. V shed 8 bases and J shed 1 base, with 8 bases lying between them. The CDR3 is 11 residues long. Germline values: CDR1 DFQATT, CDR2 SNEGSKA (reference sequence). The CDR3 DNA is TGCAGTTCTTACAGGAACACTGAAGCTTTCTTT. Protein product: CSSYRNTEAFF.

The chain has TRBV5-1 and TRBJ2-5; the D is unclear. The CDR3 contains 14 residues. The V end was cut by 3 bases, the J end by 4 bases, with 13 bases between. From germline, CDR1 is SGHRS and CDR2 YFSETQ. CDR3 in amino acids: CASSSRSFVETQYF. Written as DNA, the CDR3 is TGCGCCAGCAGCTCGCGGTCGTTCGTAGAGACCCAGTACTTC.

The chain recombines TRBV7-8 with TRBJ1-1; the D gene is possibly TRBD1 (6 bases). Between the trimmed V and J ends, which lost 2 bases and 1 base, there was a span of 8 bases. Germline V gene lookup returns CDR1 SGHVS and CDR2 FQNEAQ. The CDR3 covers 14 residues. The CDR3 nucleotides read TGTGCCAGCAGCTTACTACAGGGGAACACTGAAGCTTTCTTT. Residues: CASSLLQGNTEAFF.

V is TRBV5-8 and J is TRBJ2-7; the D gene is possibly TRBD2 (7 bases). Germline V gives CDR1 SGHTS, CDR2 YDEGEE. V gave up 1 base and J gave up 7 bases, with 15 bases separating them. The CDR3 is 14 amino acids. The CDR3 reads CASSLWGGPGEQYF. In DNA, the CDR3 is TGTGCCAGCAGCTTGTGGGGGGGGCCGGGTGAGCAGTACTTC.

The chain employs TRBV6-4 and TRBJ1-1; D perhaps matches TRBD1 (5 bases). Trimming left V 6 bases short and J 1 base short, with 9 bases between. CDR1 MRHNA and CDR2 SNTAGT come from the germline V gene. This CDR3 region has 13 residues. The CDR3 loop is CASSVDRNTEAFF. The CDR3 DNA follows: TGTGCCAGCAGCGTCGACAGGAACACTGAAGCTTTCTTT.